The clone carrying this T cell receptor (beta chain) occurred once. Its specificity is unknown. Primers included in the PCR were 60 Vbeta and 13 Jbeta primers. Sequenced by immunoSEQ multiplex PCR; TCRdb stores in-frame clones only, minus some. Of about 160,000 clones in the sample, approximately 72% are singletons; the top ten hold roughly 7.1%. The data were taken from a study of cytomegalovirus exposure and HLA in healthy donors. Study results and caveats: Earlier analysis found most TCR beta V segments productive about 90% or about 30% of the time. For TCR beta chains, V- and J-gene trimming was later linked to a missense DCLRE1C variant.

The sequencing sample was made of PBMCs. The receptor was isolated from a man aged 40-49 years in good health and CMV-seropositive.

CDR3 DNA sequence: TGTGCCACCAGCAGAGATGGCGGCAACAATGAGCAGTTCTTC. Its protein product is CATSRDGGNNEQFF. This rearrangement joins TRBV15 to TRBJ2-1; D remains unclear. Germline lookup yields CDR1 LNHNV and CDR2 YYDKDF (reference sequence). Trimming took off 0 bases at V and 5 bases at J, with 8 bases between the two ends. The CDR3 spans 14 residues.